This T cell receptor (beta chain) was observed in a study of Ad26.COV2.S vaccination and SARS-CoV-2 variants. Treatment of the sample: around 19 received Ad26.COV2.S at low or high dose, single or two shots; a few received placebo; per-sample allocation not given. On day 63 after the first injection, vaccine and placebo recipients gave samples. In Boston, the donor was an adult between 18-55 years of age. Using immunoSEQ multiplex PCR, the repertoire was profiled, and TCRdb retains in-frame clones only, with some absent. The sample yields some 410,000 clones, about 92% seen once. This CDR3 comprises 16 residues. V lost 4 bases, J lost 4 bases, and 19 bases lay in between. Germline V gene data show CDR1 as LNHDA and CDR2 as SQIVND (reference sequence).

Source: peripheral blood, taken in a trial of Ad26.COV2.S vaccine versus placebo. The clonotype originates from a person aged 18-65 years who received the Ad26.COV2.S COVID-19 vaccine or a placebo. The chain recombines TRBV19 with TRBJ1-1; the D is unclear. CDR3 residues: CASSSVTQGGSTEAFF. For the CDR3, the DNA is TGTGCCAGTAGTAGCGTTACGCAAGGCGGTAGCACTGAAGCTTTCTTT.